The next 5 T cell receptor beta chains were all read from a single sample in a study of blood T cells in healthy people across ages. Sample-barcoded 5' priming and a J-beta primer mix drove a second PCR of about 6 to 12 cycles. TCRdb redid the calling of the 5' RACE reads with MiXCR, one entry per CDR3 protein. In the table there are more than 500,000 distinct CDR3 sequences, 25% to 35% of which are singletons. This sample was shared with a second study, whose subject was T cells of mothers and their children.

Specimen: blood. All receptors derive from a boy under 10 years old in good health.

The CDR3 protein is CASSNRDEGSGELFF. The CDR3 nucleotides are TGTGCCAGCAGCAACCGGGACGAAGGATCCGGGGAGCTGTTTTTT. The chain combines TRBV9 with TRBJ2-2, with D tentatively TRBD1 or TRBD2 (5 bases each). Germline V gene data show CDR1 as SGDLS and CDR2 as YYNGEE. Trimming stripped 4 bases from V and 6 bases from J, with 16 bases between. This CDR3 region has 15 residues.

The V and J genes are TRBV25-1 and TRBJ2-7; a weak D match, TRBD2 (5 bases). V lost 3 bases to trimming and J lost 4 bases, with 16 bases between them. The CDR3 extends over 15 amino acids. Germline V CDR1 and CDR2: MGHDK, SYGVNS. CDR3 in DNA: TGTGCCAGCAGTGACGCCGACGGGGTCTTTTACGAGCAGTACTTC. It encodes CASSDADGVFYEQYF.

This clonotype was seen a handful of times. As DNA, the CDR3 is TGTGCCATCAGTGTGGGTAGGGATAAGAATTCACCCCTCCACTTT. This gives the protein CAISVGRDKNSPLHF. V is TRBV10-3 and J is TRBJ1-6; D not certain. Germline CDR1 is ENHRY and CDR2 is SYGVKD. The CDR3 loop spans 15 amino acids. Trimming removed 4 bases from V and 7 bases from J, with 14 bases in between.

This clonotype has just a few counts. This rearrangement joins TRBV5-1 to TRBJ2-5; D remains unclear. CDR1 SGHRS and CDR2 YFSETQ come from the germline V gene. The CDR3 is made up of 14 amino acids. With 2 bases removed from V and 1 base from J, the gap between germline ends came to 9 bases. The DNA for the CDR3 is TGCGCCAGCAGCTTTGGACGGCTCCAAGAGACCCAGTACTTC. Translated, it gives CASSFGRLQETQYF.

This rearrangement joins TRBV6-2 or TRBV6-3 to TRBJ2-5; 12 bases are a match to TRBD2. The J call is doubtful: the DNA matches TRBJ2-7 better. This CDR3 has 17 amino acids. CDR1 is MNHEY and CDR2 is SVGEGT in the germline V gene. CDR3 nucleotides: TGTGCCAGCAGTTACGGGAAGACTAGCGGGAGCCCCTACGAGCAGTACTTC. Its translation: CASSYGKTSGSPYEQYF.